This TCR beta chain comes out of a study of T cells in Graves' hyperthyroidism and ophthalmopathy. Broader study findings: The model identified upcoming ophthalmopathy a median approximately six months ahead of onset.

The CDR3 loop spans 13 amino acids. Germline V lookup: CDR1 MNHEY, CDR2 SMNVEV (reference sequence). Fresh peripheral blood, less than 11 ml of it, supplied the PBMCs. TCR beta CDR3 region amplification was performed from RNA transcripts. When the TCR CDR3 underwent first-round RT-PCR, the HTBI primer set was used. Via MiXCR, TCRdb re-called the multiplex PCR reads, giving one row per CDR3 protein. The table lists approximately 330,000 distinct CDR3 sequences, 12% to 15% of them singletons. Notes on this clonotype: The antigen remains unidentified. At one end the junction does not follow the germline gene, possibly because of a read error.

The source material was blood. This chain joins TRBV27 and TRBJ2-7; D remains unclear. The receptor was isolated from a woman aged 40 to 55 with Graves' ophthalmopathy. Here the CDR3 DNA reads TGTGGCAGCAGTCCGGTATTCTCCTACGAGCAGTACTTC. Amino acids: CGSSPVFSYEQYF.